These T cell receptor beta chains were read from a single sample in a study of identical twins. TCRdb fed the 5' RACE reads into MiXCR, producing one record per CDR3 protein. The sample yields about 220,000 distinct CDR3 sequences, around 6.9% seen once. In addition, the sample was reused for a study of yellow fever vaccine responses in identical twins.

The sequenced material came from memory (CD45RO+) T cells sorted from blood. These receptors all stem from a young woman in good health. The CDR3 runs from the conserved cysteine through the conserved F or W. The order of the fields is D gene, V gene, J gene, clone size, CDR3 protein, CDR3 DNA. The D gene is left open where the match is weak. Expanded clones get a size class; other rows say once, few or many, or leave the size out.

.	TRBV6-2/TRBV6-3	TRBJ2-6	.	CASSYSSSGANVLTF	TGTGCCAGCAGTTACTCCTCCTCTGGGGCCAACGTCCTGACTTTC
.	TRBV7-8	TRBJ2-1	many	CASSPAQLYNEQFF	TGTGCCAGCAGCCCTGCACAGTTATACAATGAGCAGTTCTTC
.	TRBV29-1	TRBJ2-1	many	CSVDSSDSNEQFF	TGCAGCGTTGACTCGTCGGACTCCAATGAGCAGTTCTTC
.	TRBV10-3	TRBJ2-5	few	CAISEKWAETQYF	TGTGCCATCAGTGAGAAGTGGGCAGAGACCCAGTACTTC
.	TRBV7-2	TRBJ1-1	.	CASSLDSGENTEAFF	TGTGCCAGCAGCTTAGATTCAGGGGAGAACACTGAAGCTTTCTTT
.	TRBV2	TRBJ2-7	.	CASSGSTAYEQYF	TGTGCCAGCAGTGGCAGTACGGCCTACGAGCAGTACTTC
TRBD2	TRBV29-1	TRBJ2-7	many	CSVLRLAGGEQYF	TGCAGCGTTCTTCGACTAGCGGGAGGCGAGCAGTACTTC
.	TRBV15	TRBJ2-3	.	CATSREGAGTDTQYF	TGTGCCACCAGCAGAGAGGGGGCGGGCACAGATACGCAGTATTTT
.	TRBV4-1	TRBJ2-1	.	CASSQVSGTSYNEQFF	TGCGCCAGCAGCCAAGTTTCGGGGACGTCCTACAATGAGCAGTTCTTC
.	TRBV5-4	TRBJ1-3	few	CASSLPGSSGNTIYF	TGTGCCAGCAGCTTGCCCGGGAGCTCTGGAAACACCATATATTTT
.	TRBV4-1	TRBJ2-7	few	CASSQGAGPYEQYF	TGCGCCAGCAGCCAAGGGGCGGGACCCTACGAGCAGTACTTC
.	TRBV7-2	TRBJ1-1	.	CASSLILGQNTEAFF	TGTGCCAGCAGCTTAATACTCGGACAGAACACTGAAGCTTTCTTT
.	TRBV12-3/TRBV12-4	TRBJ1-2	many	CASSAGSERGYTF	TGTGCCAGCAGCGCCGGCAGCGAACGGGGCTACACCTTC
.	TRBV10-3	TRBJ1-4	.	CAISESKSGVATNEKLFF	TGTGCCATCAGTGAGTCGAAGTCGGGCGTCGCAACTAATGAAAAACTGTTTTTT
.	TRBV12-3/TRBV12-4	TRBJ2-5	few	CASRVGGGETQYF	TGTGCCAGCAGGGTAGGGGGGGGAGAGACCCAGTACTTC
TRBD1	TRBV11-3	TRBJ2-6	few	CASSSTGVGANVLTF	TGTGCCAGCAGCTCTACAGGGGTGGGGGCCAACGTCCTGACTTTC
.	TRBV7-2	TRBJ2-2	many	CASSPPPDRYTGELFF	TGTGCCAGCAGCCCTCCCCCGGACAGATACACCGGGGAGCTGTTTTTT
.	TRBV6-5	TRBJ1-2	.	CASSYSSGSYTF	TGTGCCAGCAGTTACTCCTCAGGGAGCTACACCTTC
TRBD2	TRBV15	TRBJ2-1	few	CATSRDLAGAYNEQFF	TGTGCCACCAGCAGAGATCTAGCGGGAGCCTACAATGAGCAGTTCTTC
TRBD2	TRBV10-3	TRBJ2-3	.	CAISAIASGTDTQYF	TGTGCCATCAGTGCGATCGCTAGCGGGACAGATACGCAGTATTTT
.	TRBV2	TRBJ1-2	.	CASRADSSLYGYTF	TGTGCCAGCAGGGCCGACAGTTCCCTCTATGGCTACACCTTC
.	TRBV3-1	TRBJ2-1	.	CASAFLAGSYNEQFF	TGTGCCAGCGCTTTCTTGGCAGGTTCTTACAATGAGCAGTTCTTC
TRBD2	TRBV12-3/TRBV12-4	TRBJ2-7	many	CASKTSGINEQYF	TGTGCCAGCAAAACTAGCGGGATTAACGAGCAGTACTTC